These T cell receptor beta chains were read from a single sample in a study of regulatory T cells in long-lasting Graves disease. Via MiXCR, TCRdb re-called the multiplex PCR reads, giving one row per CDR3 protein. The sample holds a few hundred thousand distinct CDR3 sequences, 15% to 20% seen once. These records were also assigned to another study, of T cells in Graves' hyperthyroidism and ophthalmopathy.

The material sequenced was peripheral blood mononuclear cells (PBMCs), taken at new diagnosis, from a patient treated with antithyroid drugs. These receptors all stem from a woman aged 30 to 39 with Graves disease. CDR3s include the opening cysteine and the closing phenylalanine or tryptophan. A D gene is named only where the DNA matches it firmly. A row's size may be missing; if present it is once, few, many or a size class.

d_call,clone_size,j_call,v_call,cdr3_length,cdr3_aa,cdr3_nt
TRBD1,many,TRBJ1-6,TRBV7-2,15,CASSHADRVNSPLHF,TGTGCCAGCAGCCACGCCGACAGGGTTAATTCACCCCTCCACTTT
TRBD2,NA,TRBJ2-7,TRBV18,17,CASSRGARGTRSYEQYF,TGTGCCAGCTCACGGGGGGCCCGGGGGACTAGATCCTACGAGCAGTACTTC
NA,many,TRBJ1-5,TRBV6-9,15,CASSYSVGGGQPQHF,TGTGCCAGCAGTTACTCAGTGGGTGGAGGTCAGCCCCAGCATTTT
NA,few,TRBJ2-7,TRBV4-2,16,CASSQEGGSLTYEQYF,TGTGCCAGCAGCCAAGAGGGGGGCTCCTTAACCTACGAGCAGTACTTC
TRBD2,many,TRBJ2-3,TRBV7-3,14,CASSPGRGGDTQYF,TGTGCCAGCAGCCCCGGTCGTGGGGGGGACACGCAGTATTTT
NA,NA,TRBJ2-7,TRBV5-5,15,CASSRWTAGPYEQYF,TGTGCCAGCAGTAGGTGGACAGCGGGGCCCTACGAGCAGTACTTC
TRBD2,many,TRBJ2-5,TRBV3-1,17,CASSQDYSGPTRESQYF,TGTGCCAGCAGCCAAGATTATAGCGGGCCCACAAGAGAGTCCCAGTACTTC
NA,NA,TRBJ1-6,TRBV3-1,11,CASSTGSPLHF,TGTGCCAGCAGCACCGGGTCACCCCTCCACTTT
NA,many,TRBJ1-4,TRBV6-1,13,CASRRLQGEKLFF,TGTGCCAGCAGGCGGCTACAGGGTGAAAAACTGTTTTTT
TRBD1,many,TRBJ1-1,TRBV3-1,14,CASSRTGSRTEAFF,TGTGCCAGCAGCCGGACAGGGTCTCGCACTGAAGCTTTCTTT
NA,many,TRBJ1-1,TRBV7-8,13,CASSSPQNTEAFF,TGTGCCAGCAGCTCCCCCCAGAACACTGAAGCTTTCTTT
TRBD1,NA,TRBJ2-4,TRBV20-1,14,CSARDSGTGDRKYF,TGCAGTGCTAGAGATTCCGGGACAGGGGATCGGAAGTACTTC
NA,many,TRBJ1-2,TRBV5-5,13,CASSLSGERGYTF,TGTGCCAGCAGCTTGTCAGGGGAACGCGGCTACACCTTC
NA,many,TRBJ1-4,TRBV11-2,17,CASSLLSGQSGRRGLFF,TGTGCCAGCAGCCTACTTAGTGGTCAGAGCGGGCGGCGCGGGCTGTTTTTT
NA,many,TRBJ2-1,TRBV6-2/TRBV6-3,15,CASSESGTWDNEQFF,TGTGCCAGCAGTGAATCCGGGACATGGGACAATGAGCAGTTCTTC
TRBD2,many,TRBJ2-1,TRBV11-2,16,CASSAELAGGRNEQFF,TGTGCCAGCAGCGCCGAACTAGCGGGGGGTAGGAATGAGCAGTTCTTC
TRBD1,many,TRBJ1-1,TRBV19,15,CASSMRTGKNTEAFF,TGTGCCAGTAGTATGCGGACAGGGAAGAACACTGAAGCTTTCTTT
TRBD1,NA,TRBJ2-7,TRBV20-1,14,CSASVQGATGEQYF,TGCAGTGCTAGTGTACAGGGGGCGACTGGTGAGCAGTACTTC
NA,NA,TRBJ1-1,TRBV6-1,16,CASPSRPGPRNTEAFF,TGTGCCAGCCCAAGCCGACCGGGACCGCGGAACACTGAAGCTTTCTTT
NA,many,TRBJ2-5,TRBV2,13,CASSATSRETQYF,TGTGCCAGCAGCGCGACATCCAGGGAGACCCAGTACTTC
NA,many,TRBJ2-7,TRBV7-2,16,CASSLAGGAPSYEQYF,TGTGCCAGCAGCTTAGCGGGGGGCGCCCCATCCTACGAGCAGTACTTC
TRBD1,many,TRBJ1-2,TRBV6-1,15,CASSPNRDSDYGYTF,TGTGCCAGCAGCCCAAATAGGGACAGCGACTATGGCTACACCTTC
NA,few,TRBJ1-2,TRBV7-2,17,CASSFGAGAGEVNGYTF,TGTGCCAGCAGCTTTGGAGCGGGGGCAGGCGAGGTGAATGGCTACACCTTC
NA,many,TRBJ1-2,TRBV19,13,CASRAALSSGYTF,TGTGCCAGTAGGGCCGCGCTATCATCTGGCTACACCTTC
NA,many,TRBJ2-7,TRBV12-5,15,CASGLVRAGFYEQYF,TGTGCTAGTGGTTTGGTACGGGCGGGTTTCTACGAGCAGTACTTC
TRBD2,many,TRBJ2-1,TRBV6-5,16,CASSYSTGLAGGKQFF,TGTGCCAGCAGTTACTCGACTGGACTAGCGGGGGGAAAGCAGTTCTTC
NA,many,TRBJ1-1,TRBV20-1,14,CSAREWQLNTEAFF,TGCAGTGCTAGAGAGTGGCAGCTGAACACTGAAGCTTTCTTT
TRBD2,few,TRBJ2-3,TRBV9,16,CASSLDPTGGPDTQYF,TGTGCCAGCAGCTTGGACCCAACGGGAGGACCAGATACGCAGTATTTT
TRBD1,many,TRBJ2-7,TRBV20-1,11,CSARGQGRQYF,TGCAGTGCCAGGGGGCAGGGCAGGCAGTACTTC
TRBD2,many,TRBJ2-5,TRBV6-1,15,CASSANGLVGETQYF,TGTGCCAGCAGCGCCAATGGACTAGTCGGGGAGACCCAGTACTTC
NA,many,TRBJ2-7,TRBV12-3/TRBV12-4,12,CASSSGFGEQYF,TGTGCCAGCAGTTCAGGGTTCGGCGAGCAGTACTTC
NA,NA,TRBJ2-2,TRBV4-1,15,CASSSLTGNTGELFF,TGCGCCAGCAGCTCGCTGACGGGGAACACCGGGGAGCTGTTTTTT
NA,many,TRBJ2-6,TRBV7-8,14,CASSGAAGANVLTF,TGTGCCAGCTCAGGAGCGGCCGGGGCCAACGTCCTGACTTTC
TRBD2,many,TRBJ2-2,TRBV6-1,17,CASSGGSGGAWIGELFF,TGTGCCAGCAGTGGAGGGAGCGGGGGGGCCTGGATCGGGGAGCTGTTTTTT
TRBD2,few,TRBJ2-3,TRBV7-2,19,CASSVGIRLAGASTDTQYF,TGTGCCAGCAGCGTAGGAATCCGACTAGCGGGGGCGAGCACAGATACGCAGTATTTT
NA,many,TRBJ1-1,TRBV7-9,15,CASSLLSAVVYEAFF,TGTGCCAGCAGCTTATTATCTGCGGTGGTGTATGAAGCTTTCTTT
NA,many,TRBJ1-3,TRBV3-1,12,CASSQSENTIYF,TGTGCCAGCAGCCAATCAGAAAACACCATATATTTT
NA,many,TRBJ2-7,TRBV3-1,16,CASSLTRAGAPYEQYF,TGTGCCAGCAGCCTCACCCGGGCCGGGGCGCCCTACGAGCAGTACTTC
NA,NA,TRBJ2-1,TRBV7-2,15,CASSLGAEAYNEQFF,TGTGCCAGCAGCTTAGGGGCGGAAGCCTACAATGAGCAGTTCTTC
NA,many,TRBJ1-3,TRBV11-2,15,CASSLDPGRGNTIYF,TGTGCCAGCAGCTTAGATCCGGGGCGGGGAAACACCATATATTTT
TRBD1,many,TRBJ2-2,TRBV24-1,17,CATSDLTRDRGTGELFF,TGTGCCACCAGTGATTTAACCCGGGACAGGGGCACCGGGGAGCTGTTTTTT
TRBD1,many,TRBJ2-2,TRBV20-1,14,CSARDRDRSGELFF,TGCAGTGCTAGAGATCGGGACAGGAGCGGGGAGCTGTTTTTT
NA,NA,TRBJ1-2,TRBV10-2,12,CASSESRFGYTF,TGCGCCAGCAGTGAGTCGCGGTTTGGCTACACCTTC
TRBD2,NA,TRBJ2-3,TRBV9,19,CASSAIPSASGASTDTQYF,TGTGCCAGCAGCGCGATACCTTCCGCTAGCGGGGCTAGCACAGATACGCAGTATTTT
NA,many,TRBJ1-5,TRBV2,13,CASTGGWDQPQHF,TGTGCCAGCACCGGGGGCTGGGACCAGCCCCAGCATTTT
NA,many,TRBJ2-1,TRBV10-3,15,CAISESPLEPNEQFF,TGTGCCATCAGTGAGTCGCCACTAGAACCCAATGAGCAGTTCTTC